The present T cell receptor beta chain was sequenced within a study of blood T cell repertoires in COVID-19. Study context: In each case, the material was cDNA or gDNA derived from T cells, B-cell-depleted T cells, or PBMCs.

Generated by immunoSEQ multiplex PCR, the TCRdb table keeps only in-frame clones and is missing some. The sample includes tens of thousands of clones, around nine tenths of them seen just once. This receptor was taken from a middle-aged woman with acute or convalescent COVID-19. The sample comprised peripheral blood.

CDR3 in DNA: TGTGCCATCAAAACAGCTGAAAACACTGAAGCTTTCTTT. Protein sequence: CAIKTAENTEAFF. The chain couples TRBV10-3 to TRBJ1-1; D gene uncertain. This CDR3 contains 13 residues. The germline V gene has CDR1 ENHRY and CDR2 SYGVKD. V gave up 7 bases and J gave up 2 bases, with 11 bases separating them.